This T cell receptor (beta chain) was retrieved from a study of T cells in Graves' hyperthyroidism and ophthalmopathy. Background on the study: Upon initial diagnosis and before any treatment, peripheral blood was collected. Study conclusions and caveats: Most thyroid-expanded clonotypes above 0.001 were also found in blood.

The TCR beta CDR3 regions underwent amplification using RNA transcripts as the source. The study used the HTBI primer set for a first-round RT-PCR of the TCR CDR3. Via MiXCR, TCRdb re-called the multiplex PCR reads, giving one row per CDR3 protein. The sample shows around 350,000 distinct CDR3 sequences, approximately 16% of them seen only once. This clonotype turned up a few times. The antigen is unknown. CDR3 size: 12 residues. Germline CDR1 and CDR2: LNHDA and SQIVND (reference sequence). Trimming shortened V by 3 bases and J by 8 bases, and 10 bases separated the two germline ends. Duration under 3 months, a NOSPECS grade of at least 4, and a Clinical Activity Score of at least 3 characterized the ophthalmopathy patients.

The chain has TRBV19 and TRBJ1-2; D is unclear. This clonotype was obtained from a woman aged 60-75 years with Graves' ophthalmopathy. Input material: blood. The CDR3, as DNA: TGTGCCAGTAGTATTGCGGGAGGCGGCTACACCTTC. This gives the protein CASSIAGGGYTF.